This T cell receptor beta chain was retrieved from a study of T-cell reconstitution after alpha-beta-depleted transplantation in children. CDR1 is KGHDR, CDR2 SFDVKD, per germline. The CDR3 sequence is 16 residues long. Germline trimming cut 5 bases from V and 2 bases from J; bases unmatched to any gene: 6. Unique molecular identifiers were incorporated when the TCRbeta library was constructed. TCRdb re-called the PCR reads through MiXCR, storing one row per CDR3 protein. The table includes nearly 400,000 distinct CDR3 sequences, roughly 22% detected once. This clonotype was detected only a few times.

Sequencing used PBMCs from the stem cell graft donor, obtained from the stem cell graft. This clonotype was obtained from a human donor who donated a stem cell graft to a child with acute myeloid leukemia. This chain connects TRBV24-1 to TRBJ2-2; TRBD2 matches 8 bases. CDR3 DNA: TGTGCCACCAGTGGGCCCCTAGCGGGTAACACCGGGGAGCTGTTTTTT. This sequence encodes CATSGPLAGNTGELFF.